This T cell receptor beta chain was obtained from a study of T cell responses to AZD1222 COVID-19 vaccine. The protocol was immunoSEQ multiplex PCR, while the TCRdb copy is restricted to in-frame clones and leaves out a portion. The table includes around 150,000 clones, around 90% detected once. The germline V gene has CDR1 SGHRS and CDR2 YFSETQ. This CDR3 contains 16 residues. Deletions cut 4 bases from V and 0 bases from J, with 11 bases between. Overall study results and limits: As reported, nearly half of all spike-specific TCRs target variant regions that are unmutated.

With respect to this clone: Its antigen is undetermined.

The TCR sequence derives from an adult who received the AZD1222 COVID-19 vaccine. The chain employs TRBV5-1 and TRBJ2-6; maybe TRBD1 (6 bases). The sequenced sample was peripheral blood, obtained 28 days after the second AZD1222 dose. The CDR3 protein is CASSMDSGSGANVLTF. CDR3 DNA sequence: TGCGCCAGCAGCATGGACAGCGGCTCTGGGGCCAACGTCCTGACTTTC.